The rows below give T cell receptor beta chains drawn from one sample of a study of cytomegalovirus exposure and HLA in healthy donors. Generated by immunoSEQ multiplex PCR, the TCRdb table keeps only in-frame clones and is missing some. The sample includes some 160,000 clones, over 75% of them seen just once. Sequences were obtained from PBMCs. These TCRs come from a woman younger than 45 in good health and CMV-seronegative. CDR3s include the opening cysteine and the closing phenylalanine or tryptophan. Fields, in order: V gene, clone size, D gene, J gene, CDR3 DNA, CDR3 protein. The D gene is left open where the match is weak. Size is omitted from some rows. Given values are once, few, many or a class for expanded clones.

TRBV5-1	.	TRBD1	TRBJ2-7	TGCGCCAGCAGCTTGACAGGGGACGAGCAGTACTTC	CASSLTGDEQYF
TRBV6-4	.	TRBD1	TRBJ2-2	TGTGCCAGCAGTGAACAGGGGCGCACCGGGGAGCTGTTTTTT	CASSEQGRTGELFF
TRBV5-1	.	.	TRBJ1-5	TGCGCCAGCAGCTACGACGGGATAGGCAATCAGCCCCAGCATTTT	CASSYDGIGNQPQHF
TRBV27	.	TRBD2	TRBJ2-5	TGTGCCAGCAGTTTTAGAGCTAGCGGGGGAGAGACCCAGTACTTC	CASSFRASGGETQYF
TRBV10-2	.	.	TRBJ1-1	TGCGCCAGCAGTGAATGGGGCAGGACACACCTTGAAGGCATGAACACTGAAGCTTTCTTT	CASSEWGRTHLEGMNTEAFF
TRBV27	.	.	TRBJ1-5	TGTGCCAGCAGTGTCAGGGGTATCAATCAGCCCCAGCATTTT	CASSVRGINQPQHF
TRBV27	once	.	TRBJ1-6	TGTGCCAGCACTCGAACGGTTTCCCTCGATTCACCCCTCCACTTT	CASTRTVSLDSPLHF
TRBV7-3	.	TRBD1	TRBJ1-1	TGTGCCAGCAGCTTCCGACAGGGCGCTGAAGCTTTCTTT	CASSFRQGAEAFF
TRBV6-1	.	TRBD1	TRBJ2-5	TGTGCCAGCAGTAGGGGGCAAGGAGAGACCCAGTACTTC	CASSRGQGETQYF
TRBV6-5	.	TRBD1	TRBJ1-2	TGTGCCAGCAGTTACGTAGACAGGGACAATGGCTACACCTTC	CASSYVDRDNGYTF
TRBV27	.	.	TRBJ2-1	TGTGCCAGCAGTTGGGGCAGGGTGAATGAGCAGTTCTTC	CASSWGRVNEQFF
TRBV6-4	.	.	TRBJ2-2	TGTGCCAGCAGTGACCAGGGGACCGGGGAGCTGTTTTTT	CASSDQGTGELFF
TRBV30	.	.	TRBJ2-7	TGTGCCTGGAGCGAACAGGGATGGGAGCAGTACTTC	CAWSEQGWEQYF